A selection of T cell receptor beta chains follows, all from one sample in a study of T cell responses to AZD1222 COVID-19 vaccine. This table comes from immunoSEQ multiplex PCR, and its TCRdb copy is limited to in-frame clones, with some not included. The sample has about 75,000 clones; about nine tenths are singletons. The material sequenced was peripheral blood, taken 28 days after the second dose of the MenACWY control vaccine. Receptor source: an adult who received the MenACWY meningococcal vaccine as a control. The CDR3 runs from the conserved cysteine through the conserved F or W. The order of the fields is J gene, clone size, V gene, D gene, CDR3 protein, CDR3 DNA. The D gene is left open where the match is weak. The size field is filled for only some rows; it gives once, few, many or a size class.

j_gene: TRBJ2-1
abundance: -
v_gene: TRBV25-1
d_gene: -
CDR3aa: CASIPPAGGNEQFF
CDR3nt: TGTGCCAGCATCCCCCCCGCAGGTGGGAATGAGCAGTTCTTC

j_gene: TRBJ2-7
abundance: -
v_gene: TRBV19
d_gene: -
CDR3aa: CASSKPDSPYEQYF
CDR3nt: TGTGCCAGTAGTAAGCCGGACAGCCCCTACGAGCAGTACTTC

j_gene: TRBJ2-1
abundance: medium-sized
v_gene: TRBV12-5
d_gene: -
CDR3aa: CASGPEGLPPHNEQFF
CDR3nt: TGTGCTAGTGGCCCGGAGGGACTTCCCCCCCACAATGAGCAGTTCTTC

j_gene: TRBJ1-4
abundance: -
v_gene: TRBV18
d_gene: -
CDR3aa: CASSPGGVATNEKLFF
CDR3nt: TGTGCCAGCTCACCAGGGGGCGTAGCGACTAATGAAAAACTGTTTTTT

j_gene: TRBJ1-4
abundance: -
v_gene: TRBV5-1
d_gene: -
CDR3aa: CASSLMGTYLNEKLFF
CDR3nt: TGCGCCAGCAGCTTGATGGGGACGTACCTTAATGAAAAACTGTTTTTT

j_gene: TRBJ1-2
abundance: -
v_gene: TRBV6-2/TRBV6-3
d_gene: -
CDR3aa: CASSYVQGGYTF
CDR3nt: TGTGCCAGCAGTTACGTACAGGGTGGCTACACCTTC

j_gene: TRBJ2-2
abundance: -
v_gene: TRBV19
d_gene: -
CDR3aa: CASNRAGLNTGELFF
CDR3nt: TGTGCCAGTAATCGCGCCGGGTTAAACACCGGGGAGCTGTTTTTT

j_gene: TRBJ1-2
abundance: -
v_gene: TRBV7-2
d_gene: -
CDR3aa: CASSFPGNYGYTF
CDR3nt: TGTGCCAGCAGCTTCCCGGGCAACTATGGCTACACCTTC

j_gene: TRBJ2-4
abundance: -
v_gene: TRBV19
d_gene: -
CDR3aa: CASSGTGLAKNIQYF
CDR3nt: TGTGCCAGTAGTGGCACGGGGCTAGCCAAAAACATTCAGTACTTC

j_gene: TRBJ1-1
abundance: -
v_gene: TRBV11-2
d_gene: -
CDR3aa: CASSLLQANTEAFF
CDR3nt: TGTGCCAGCAGCCTATTGCAGGCTAACACTGAAGCTTTCTTT

j_gene: TRBJ1-2
abundance: -
v_gene: TRBV5-1
d_gene: TRBD1
CDR3aa: CASSSSGTVNYGYTF
CDR3nt: TGCGCCAGCAGCTCATCCGGGACAGTAAACTATGGCTACACCTTC

j_gene: TRBJ1-1
abundance: -
v_gene: TRBV10-3
d_gene: -
CDR3aa: CAISESGTEAFF
CDR3nt: TGTGCCATCAGTGAGTCTGGCACTGAAGCTTTCTTT

j_gene: TRBJ1-5
abundance: -
v_gene: TRBV7-8
d_gene: -
CDR3aa: CASSSRQSYSNQPQHF
CDR3nt: TGTGCCAGCAGCTCCCGACAGTCTTATAGCAATCAGCCCCAGCATTTT

j_gene: TRBJ1-5
abundance: -
v_gene: TRBV10-3
d_gene: -
CDR3aa: CATQGGDHQPQHF
CDR3nt: TGTGCCACTCAGGGAGGGGATCATCAGCCCCAGCATTTT

j_gene: TRBJ2-1
abundance: -
v_gene: TRBV5-1
d_gene: TRBD2
CDR3aa: CASSLAASGGLTYNEQFF
CDR3nt: TGCGCCAGCAGCTTGGCGGCTAGCGGGGGGCTGACCTACAATGAGCAGTTCTTC

j_gene: TRBJ2-2
abundance: -
v_gene: TRBV19
d_gene: TRBD1
CDR3aa: CASRPGQGSWSTGELFF
CDR3nt: TGTGCCAGTAGACCGGGACAGGGAAGTTGGAGCACCGGGGAGCTGTTTTTT

j_gene: TRBJ2-2
abundance: -
v_gene: TRBV18
d_gene: -
CDR3aa: CASSPTETGELFF
CDR3nt: TGTGCCAGCTCACCAACAGAAACCGGGGAGCTGTTTTTT

j_gene: TRBJ1-3
abundance: -
v_gene: TRBV7-2
d_gene: -
CDR3aa: CASSSLPTGNTIYF
CDR3nt: TGTGCCAGCAGCTCCCTACCCACTGGAAACACCATATATTTT

j_gene: TRBJ1-1
abundance: -
v_gene: TRBV11-2
d_gene: -
CDR3aa: CASSFLRGTEAFF
CDR3nt: TGTGCCAGCAGCTTCCTCAGGGGAACTGAAGCTTTCTTT

j_gene: TRBJ2-6
abundance: -
v_gene: TRBV7-3
d_gene: TRBD1
CDR3aa: CASSFAGTGASSGANVLTF
CDR3nt: TGTGCCAGCAGCTTTGCCGGGACAGGGGCGAGCTCTGGGGCCAACGTCCTGACTTTC

j_gene: TRBJ2-3
abundance: -
v_gene: TRBV14
d_gene: -
CDR3aa: CASSQDMQDTQYF
CDR3nt: TGTGCCAGCAGCCAAGATATGCAAGATACGCAGTATTTT

j_gene: TRBJ2-3
abundance: -
v_gene: TRBV9
d_gene: TRBD1
CDR3aa: CASSVGGQLSDTQYF
CDR3nt: TGTGCCAGCAGCGTAGGGGGACAGCTATCAGATACGCAGTATTTT

j_gene: TRBJ1-1
abundance: -
v_gene: TRBV5-6
d_gene: -
CDR3aa: CASSPEVENTEAFF
CDR3nt: TGTGCCAGCAGCCCGGAAGTTGAGAACACTGAAGCTTTCTTT

j_gene: TRBJ2-5
abundance: -
v_gene: TRBV18
d_gene: -
CDR3aa: CASSPRAGETQYF
CDR3nt: TGTGCCAGCTCACCCCGGGCGGGCGAGACCCAGTACTTC

j_gene: TRBJ1-5
abundance: -
v_gene: TRBV3-1/TRBV3-2
d_gene: -
CDR3aa: CASSQDPGANQPQHF
CDR3nt: TGTGCCAGCAGCCAAGATCCGGGGGCCAATCAGCCCCAGCATTTT

j_gene: TRBJ1-2
abundance: -
v_gene: TRBV7-9
d_gene: TRBD1
CDR3aa: CASSLEFGTDYGYTF
CDR3nt: TGTGCCAGCAGCTTAGAATTCGGGACAGACTATGGCTACACCTTC

j_gene: TRBJ2-7
abundance: -
v_gene: TRBV5-1
d_gene: TRBD1
CDR3aa: CASSRETGGYEQYF
CDR3nt: TGCGCCAGCAGCCGCGAGACAGGGGGCTACGAGCAGTACTTC

j_gene: TRBJ2-4
abundance: -
v_gene: TRBV5-4
d_gene: TRBD2
CDR3aa: CASSASGGGIQYF
CDR3nt: TGTGCCAGCAGCGCTAGCGGGGGAGGCATTCAGTACTTC

j_gene: TRBJ2-7
abundance: medium-sized
v_gene: TRBV15
d_gene: -
CDR3aa: CATSREIGSPYEQYF
CDR3nt: TGTGCCACCAGCAGAGAAATAGGGTCCCCCTACGAGCAGTACTTC

j_gene: TRBJ1-3
abundance: -
v_gene: TRBV29-1
d_gene: -
CDR3aa: CSVEGASQNTIYF
CDR3nt: TGCAGCGTTGAAGGGGCTAGTCAAAACACCATATATTTT

j_gene: TRBJ2-3
abundance: -
v_gene: TRBV9
d_gene: TRBD2
CDR3aa: CASSSGLGVDTQYF
CDR3nt: TGTGCCAGCAGCTCCGGACTAGGGGTAGATACGCAGTATTTT

j_gene: TRBJ2-6
abundance: -
v_gene: TRBV15
d_gene: -
CDR3aa: CATSRDRVSGANVLTF
CDR3nt: TGTGCCACCAGCAGAGATAGGGTCTCTGGGGCCAACGTCCTGACTTTC

j_gene: TRBJ1-5
abundance: -
v_gene: TRBV12-3/TRBV12-4
d_gene: -
CDR3aa: CASSLDSNQPQHF
CDR3nt: TGTGCCAGCAGTCTAGATAGCAATCAGCCCCAGCATTTT

j_gene: TRBJ1-2
abundance: -
v_gene: TRBV19
d_gene: TRBD1
CDR3aa: CASGLSGQGYYGYTF
CDR3nt: TGTGCCAGTGGGTTATCTGGACAGGGCTACTATGGCTACACCTTC

j_gene: TRBJ2-3
abundance: -
v_gene: TRBV28
d_gene: -
CDR3aa: CASSLTQSTDTQYF
CDR3nt: TGTGCCAGCAGCTTAACACAGAGCACAGATACGCAGTATTTT

j_gene: TRBJ1-1
abundance: -
v_gene: TRBV5-6
d_gene: -
CDR3aa: CASSLNMNTEAFF
CDR3nt: TGTGCCAGCAGCTTGAACATGAACACTGAAGCTTTCTTT

j_gene: TRBJ1-1
abundance: -
v_gene: TRBV6-5
d_gene: -
CDR3aa: CASKEGLNTEAFF
CDR3nt: TGTGCCAGCAAGGAGGGATTGAACACTGAAGCTTTCTTT

j_gene: TRBJ1-3
abundance: -
v_gene: TRBV18
d_gene: TRBD1
CDR3aa: CASSRQGLEDGNTIYF
CDR3nt: TGTGCCAGCTCCCGACAGGGGCTGGAGGATGGAAACACCATATATTTT

j_gene: TRBJ1-4
abundance: -
v_gene: TRBV18
d_gene: -
CDR3aa: CASSRDDDFEQLFF
CDR3nt: TGTGCCAGCTCACGGGATGACGATTTTGAACAACTGTTTTTT

j_gene: TRBJ2-5
abundance: -
v_gene: TRBV11-2
d_gene: -
CDR3aa: CASRGQQGGMETQYF
CDR3nt: TGTGCCAGCAGAGGACAACAGGGCGGAATGGAGACCCAGTACTTC

j_gene: TRBJ1-1
abundance: -
v_gene: TRBV6-4
d_gene: -
CDR3aa: CASRQGNNLNTEAFF
CDR3nt: TGTGCCAGCCGGCAGGGGAACAACTTGAACACTGAAGCTTTCTTT

j_gene: TRBJ2-4
abundance: -
v_gene: TRBV7-8
d_gene: TRBD2
CDR3aa: CASSVGTSGGRVKNIQYF
CDR3nt: TGTGCCAGCAGCGTCGGGACTAGCGGGGGGCGCGTCAAAAACATTCAGTACTTC